The text below deals with one TCR beta chain. The sample holds one count of this clone. The antigen it binds to is not known. No much larger clone is present one base from it, and per-base qualities are unavailable. This specimen belongs to a study of OX40 agonist ivuxolimab in advanced cancers. Background on the whole study: Ivuxolimab was a fully human IgG2 agonistic monoclonal antibody targeting the costimulatory receptor OX40 (CD134). Intravenous ivuxolimab was administered to patients every 2 weeks at six dose levels: 0.01, 0.1, 0.3, 1.5, 3 and 10 mg/kg. Of the 52 patients in dose escalation, some 20 had hepatocellular carcinoma, some 15 had melanoma, 9 had renal cell carcinoma and 9 had head and neck cancer. A male proportion of roughly 80% and a mean age of roughly 55 years, ranging from roughly 23 to 85, were recorded for the dose-escalation cohort. Prior anti-PD-1, anti-PD-L1 or anti-CTLA-4 therapy was permitted, and checkpoint inhibitors had been received by about 36% of dose-escalation patients. Partial responses were achieved by three dose-escalation patients, of whom one had hepatocellular carcinoma and two had cutaneous melanoma. The point of sequencing TCRbeta in the periphery was to test whether ivuxolimab changed TCR sequence diversity and drove clonal T-cell expansion. The monotherapy dose-escalation portion (N = 52 patients) of the phase I ivuxolimab trial is reported in the paper. General study outcomes and caveats: Partial responders in the 0.1-3.0 mg/kg groups had among the lowest normalized peripheral clonal expansion, especially among CD8+ T cells. At doses of 0.1 to 3.0 mg/kg, clonal expansion of both CD4+ and CD8+ T cells in blood was seen between baseline and week 6. Low levels of normalized T-cell clonal expansion were also seen in some patients who did not respond. The antigen specificity of the clonally expanded peripheral T cells was not determined. After ivuxolimab, expanded clones were on average more numerous among CD8+ T cells than among CD4+ T cells.

The trial excluded patients who had a history of autoimmune disease or who were on systemic immunosuppression. In every dose cohort, peripheral blood was drawn for TCR sequencing at baseline, cycle 4 day 1, and cycle 7 day 1. Samples came from an open-label, multicenter, first-in-human phase I dose-escalation trial of ivuxolimab. Adults with locally advanced or metastatic head and neck squamous cell, hepatocellular, melanoma or renal cell carcinoma were enrolled in the trial. Before TCR sequencing, CD4+ T cells and CD8+ T cells from peripheral blood were sorted into separate populations. Genomic DNA was isolated from the sorted cells so that the TCRbeta CDR3 region could be sequenced. The immunoSEQ Assay was used to sequence the TCRbeta CDR3 regions. Sourced from immuneACCESS, this table was stored by TCRdb with only in-frame sequences that have V and J called. A share of the clones is absent; for the studies checked, an unresolved V gene accounts for under half, and the remainder has no known explanation. The sample records about 60,000 clones, 81% of which are singletons. In total, the top ten clones hold roughly 1% of the sample.

This TCR derives from an adult with an advanced solid tumor such as melanoma, head and neck, liver or kidney cancer. The sample in question was CD4+ or CD8+ T cells sorted from blood, obtained in a trial of the OX40 agonist ivuxolimab.

The sequenced DNA is TGTGCCAGCAGCCTAAAGGGGGGGATGGACTCTGGAAACACCATATATTTT. This gives the protein CASSLKGGMDSGNTIYF. The chain is made from TRBV11-2 and TRBJ1-3; TRBD1 is a weak D gene call, 6 bases matching. CDR1 is given as SGHAT and CDR2 as FQNNGV, both from the germline V gene. The CDR3 spans 17 residues, from the cysteine through the phenylalanine. Only the CDR3 DNA stays, 51 bases, in frame from base 1. Relative to germline, V is 5 bases shorter and J is 0 bases shorter, with 17 bases between their ends.